The T cell receptor (beta chain) under discussion was sequenced for a study of T cell repertoires in cytomegalovirus infection. Study-level information: Through public TCR beta signatures, both CMV infection and matching HLA type were indicated. General study findings and limits: Of the TCR beta families, the public ones yielded a cumulative frequency that identified carriers of CMV plus the relevant HLA. Ex vivo, HLA-C-restricted CMV-specific TCR beta clonotypes prevailed over the rest of the response.

This clonotype has at least ten counts. Its antigen is as yet unknown. CDR1 is SGHTA and CDR2 is FQGNSA in the germline V gene. The CDR3 loop spans 14 amino acids. The V and J ends lost 4 bases and 4 bases respectively, with 13 bases between them. One entry per CDR3 protein, called by TCRdb with MiXCR from the reads. This sample has around 550,000 distinct CDR3 sequences, with around a quarter found just once. The clonotype was recovered from a human donor in good health (CMV status not recorded). Some clones in this sample may be carry-over from other donors' samples. Sequenced input: PBMCs. This chain links TRBV7-2 with TRBJ1-2; no definite D call. CDR3 sequence: CASSSKLWGYGYTF. The CDR3 nucleotides read TGTGCCAGCAGCTCCAAACTCTGGGGCTATGGCTACACCTTC.